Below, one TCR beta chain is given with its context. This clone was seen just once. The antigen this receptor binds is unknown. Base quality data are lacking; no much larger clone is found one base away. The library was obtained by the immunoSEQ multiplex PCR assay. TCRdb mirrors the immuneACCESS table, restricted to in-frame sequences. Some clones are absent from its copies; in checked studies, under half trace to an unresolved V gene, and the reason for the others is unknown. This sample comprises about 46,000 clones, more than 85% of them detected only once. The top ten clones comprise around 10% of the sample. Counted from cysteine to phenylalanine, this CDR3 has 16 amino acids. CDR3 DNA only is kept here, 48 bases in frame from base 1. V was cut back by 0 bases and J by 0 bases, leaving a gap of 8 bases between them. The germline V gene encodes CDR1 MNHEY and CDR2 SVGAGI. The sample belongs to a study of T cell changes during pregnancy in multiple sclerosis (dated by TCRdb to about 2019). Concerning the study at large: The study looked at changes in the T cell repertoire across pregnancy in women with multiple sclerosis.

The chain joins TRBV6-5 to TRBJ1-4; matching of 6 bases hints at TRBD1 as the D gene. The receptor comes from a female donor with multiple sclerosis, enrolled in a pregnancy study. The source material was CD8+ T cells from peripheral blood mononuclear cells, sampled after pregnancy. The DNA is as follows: TGTGCCAGCAGTTACTCTTGGACAGCAACTAATGAAAAACTGTTTTTT. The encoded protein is CASSYSWTATNEKLFF.